The entry below gives a single T cell receptor (beta chain) sequence along with its context. The CDR3 is 13 amino acids. Germline CDR1 and CDR2: MNHEY and SMNVEV (reference sequence). V shed 2 bases and J shed 4 bases, with 8 bases lying between them. This specimen belongs to a study of blood T cell repertoires in COVID-19. Study background: Acute-phase and convalescent COVID-19 samples originated in the United States, Italy and Spain. The analysed material was cDNA or gDNA that came from T cells, B-cell-depleted T cells, or PBMCs.

This table comes from immunoSEQ multiplex PCR, and its TCRdb copy is limited to in-frame clones, with some not included. The data hold fewer than 400,000 clones, with 80% to 90% observed a single time. The V call is TRBV27, the J call TRBJ1-2; D might be TRBD1 (5 bases). The source material was peripheral blood. This clonotype was sampled from a man aged 25 to 45 with active or convalescent COVID-19. This chain's CDR3 is CASSLGQGYGYTF. The CDR3 DNA sequence: TGTGCCAGCAGTTTAGGGCAGGGCTATGGCTACACCTTC.